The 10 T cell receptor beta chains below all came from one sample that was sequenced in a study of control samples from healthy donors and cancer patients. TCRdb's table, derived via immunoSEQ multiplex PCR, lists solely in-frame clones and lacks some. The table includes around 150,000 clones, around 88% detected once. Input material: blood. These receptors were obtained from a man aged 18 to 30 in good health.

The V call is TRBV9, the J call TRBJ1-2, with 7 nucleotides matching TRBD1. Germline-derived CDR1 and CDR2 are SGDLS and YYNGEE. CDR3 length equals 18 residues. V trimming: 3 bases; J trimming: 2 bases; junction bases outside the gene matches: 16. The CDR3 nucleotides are TGTGCCAGCAGCGGACTCCGAATGACAGGGTTGGAAAACTATGGCTACACCTTC. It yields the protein CASSGLRMTGLENYGYTF.

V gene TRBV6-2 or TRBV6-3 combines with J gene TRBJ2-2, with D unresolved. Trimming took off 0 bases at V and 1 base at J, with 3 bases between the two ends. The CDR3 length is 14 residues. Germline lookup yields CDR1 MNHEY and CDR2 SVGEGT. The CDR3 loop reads CASSYSGNTGELFF. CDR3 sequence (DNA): TGTGCCAGCAGTTACTCAGGGAACACCGGGGAGCTGTTTTTT.

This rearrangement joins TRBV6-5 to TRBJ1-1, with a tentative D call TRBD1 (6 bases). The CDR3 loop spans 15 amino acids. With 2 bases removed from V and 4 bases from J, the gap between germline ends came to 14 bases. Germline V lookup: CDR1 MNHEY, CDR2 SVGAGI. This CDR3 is CASSYRFTRGTEAFF. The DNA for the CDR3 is TGTGCCAGCAGTTACCGATTCACCAGGGGCACTGAAGCTTTCTTT.

The CDR3 DNA reads TGTGCCAGCAGCACAGGGGGCCTCCGCACAGATACGCAGTATTTT. Translation: CASSTGGLRTDTQYF. V and J are TRBV5-6 and TRBJ2-3; TRBD1 matches at 9 bases. This CDR3 comprises 15 residues. After removal of 4 bases from V and 1 base from J, the junction contained 4 bases not matched to a gene. Germline V gives CDR1 SGHDT, CDR2 YYEEEE. Looking up the rest from reference TRBV5-6 and TRBJ2-3 gives the full variable domain: DAGVTQSPTHLIKTRGQQVTLRCSPKSGHDTVSWYQQALGQGPQFIFQYYEEEERQRGNFPDRFSGHQFPNYSSELNVNALLLGDSALYLCASSTGGLRTDTQYFGPGTRLTVL.

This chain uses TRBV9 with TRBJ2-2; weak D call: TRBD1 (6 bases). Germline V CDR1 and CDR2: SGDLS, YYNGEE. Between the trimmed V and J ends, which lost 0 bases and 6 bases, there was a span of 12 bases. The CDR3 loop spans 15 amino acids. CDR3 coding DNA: TGTGCCAGCAGCGTAGTCACAGGGATTTCCGGGGAGCTGTTTTTT. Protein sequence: CASSVVTGISGELFF.

The CDR3 bases are TGTGCCAGCAGCTTAGGGCGACAGACCCAGTACTTC. This sequence encodes CASSLGRQTQYF. V is TRBV13 and J is TRBJ2-5, with D unresolved. The CDR3 sequence is 12 residues long. Between the trimmed V and J ends, which lost 0 bases and 6 bases, there was a span of 5 bases. CDR1 PRHDT and CDR2 FYEKMQ come from the germline V gene (reference sequence).

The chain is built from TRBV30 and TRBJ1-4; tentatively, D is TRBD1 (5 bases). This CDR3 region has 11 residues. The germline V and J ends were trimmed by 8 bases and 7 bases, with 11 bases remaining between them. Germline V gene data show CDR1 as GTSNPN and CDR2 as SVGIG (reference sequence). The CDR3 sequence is CALGPREKLFF. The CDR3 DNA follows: TGTGCCCTGGGGCCCCGTGAAAAACTGTTTTTT.

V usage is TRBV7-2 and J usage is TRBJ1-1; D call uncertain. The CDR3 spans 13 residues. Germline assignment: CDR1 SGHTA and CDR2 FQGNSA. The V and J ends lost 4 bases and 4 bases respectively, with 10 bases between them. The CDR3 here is CASSSPYGTEAFF. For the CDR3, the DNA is TGTGCCAGCAGCTCCCCATACGGCACTGAAGCTTTCTTT. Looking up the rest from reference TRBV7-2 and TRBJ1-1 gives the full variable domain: GAGVSQSPSNKVTEKGKDVELRCDPISGHTALYWYRQSLGQGLEFLIYFQGNSAPDKSGLPSDRFSAERTGGSVSTLTIQRTQQEDSAVYLCASSSPYGTEAFFGQGTRLTVV.

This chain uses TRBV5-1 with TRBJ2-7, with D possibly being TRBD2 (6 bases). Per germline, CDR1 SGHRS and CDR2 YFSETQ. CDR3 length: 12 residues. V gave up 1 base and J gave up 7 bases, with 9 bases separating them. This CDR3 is CASSLWGEEQYF. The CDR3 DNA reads TGCGCCAGCAGCTTGTGGGGGGAAGAGCAGTACTTC.

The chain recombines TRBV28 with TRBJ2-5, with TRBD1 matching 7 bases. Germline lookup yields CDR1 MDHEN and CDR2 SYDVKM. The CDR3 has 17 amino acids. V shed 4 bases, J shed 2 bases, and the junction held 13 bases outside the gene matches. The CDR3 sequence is CASSSFFPGQTQETQYF. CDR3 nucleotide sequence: TGTGCCAGCAGTTCGTTTTTCCCGGGACAGACACAAGAGACCCAGTACTTC. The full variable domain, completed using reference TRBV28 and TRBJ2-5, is DVKVTQSSRYLVKRTGEKVFLECVQDMDHENMFWYRQDPGLGLRLIYFSYDVKMKEKGDIPEGYSVSREKKERFSLILESASTNQTSMYLCASSSFFPGQTQETQYFGPGTRLLVL.